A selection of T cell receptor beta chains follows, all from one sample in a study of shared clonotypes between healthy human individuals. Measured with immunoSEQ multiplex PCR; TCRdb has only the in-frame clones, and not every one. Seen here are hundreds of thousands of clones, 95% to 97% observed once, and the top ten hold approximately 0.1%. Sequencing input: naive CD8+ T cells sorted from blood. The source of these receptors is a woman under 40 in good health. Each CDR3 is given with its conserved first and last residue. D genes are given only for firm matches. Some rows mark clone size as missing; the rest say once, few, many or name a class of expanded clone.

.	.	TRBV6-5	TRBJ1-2	CASSYSEGGYGYTF	TGTGCCAGCAGTTACTCGGAGGGGGGCTATGGCTACACCTTC
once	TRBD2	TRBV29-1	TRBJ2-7	CSVGTSGRGEQYF	TGCAGCGTCGGGACTAGCGGGAGGGGCGAGCAGTACTTC
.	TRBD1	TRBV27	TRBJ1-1	CASSLTGGVSTEAFF	TGTGCCAGCAGTTTAACAGGGGGCGTGAGCACTGAAGCTTTCTTT
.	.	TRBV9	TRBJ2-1	CASSVALGLANYNEQFF	TGTGCCAGCAGCGTAGCTCTGGGGCTAGCGAATTACAATGAGCAGTTCTTC
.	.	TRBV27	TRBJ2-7	CASSSRQAASHEQYF	TGTGCCAGCAGTTCGAGACAGGCGGCCTCCCACGAGCAGTACTTC
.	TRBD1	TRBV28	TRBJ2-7	CASSFGQGSYEQYF	TGTGCCAGCAGTTTCGGACAGGGGTCCTACGAGCAGTACTTC
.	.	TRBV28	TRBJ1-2	CASSLPHWDGYTF	TGTGCCAGCAGTTTACCCCACTGGGATGGCTACACCTTC
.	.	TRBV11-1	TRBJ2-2	CASSLRESHGELFF	TGTGCCAGCAGCTTACGGGAGAGCCACGGGGAGCTGTTTTTT
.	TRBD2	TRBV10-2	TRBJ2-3	CASSEPTGELAGVYTDTQYF	TGCGCCAGCAGTGAACCGACAGGGGAGCTAGCGGGAGTCTACACAGATACGCAGTATTTT
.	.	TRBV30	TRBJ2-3	CAWCREARDTQYF	TGTGCCTGGTGCAGGGAAGCAAGAGATACGCAGTATTTT
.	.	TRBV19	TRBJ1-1	CAVQERGSNTEAFF	TGTGCCGTACAAGAACGAGGATCTAACACTGAAGCTTTCTTT